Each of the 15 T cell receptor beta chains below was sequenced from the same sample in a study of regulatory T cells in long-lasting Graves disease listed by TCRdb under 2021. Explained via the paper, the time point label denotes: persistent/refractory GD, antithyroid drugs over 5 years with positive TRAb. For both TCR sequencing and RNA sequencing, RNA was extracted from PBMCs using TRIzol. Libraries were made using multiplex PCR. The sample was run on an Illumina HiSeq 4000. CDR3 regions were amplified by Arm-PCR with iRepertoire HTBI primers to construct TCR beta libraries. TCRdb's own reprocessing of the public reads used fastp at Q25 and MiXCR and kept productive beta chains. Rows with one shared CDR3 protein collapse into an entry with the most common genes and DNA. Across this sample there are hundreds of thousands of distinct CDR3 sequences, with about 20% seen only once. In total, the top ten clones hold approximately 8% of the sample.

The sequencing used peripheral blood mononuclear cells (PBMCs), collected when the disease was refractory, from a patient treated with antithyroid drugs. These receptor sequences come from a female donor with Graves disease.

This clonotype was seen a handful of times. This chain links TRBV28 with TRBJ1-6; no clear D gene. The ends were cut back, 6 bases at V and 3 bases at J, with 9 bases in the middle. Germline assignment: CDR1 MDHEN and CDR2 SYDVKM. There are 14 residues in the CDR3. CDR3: CASSPVVYNSPLHF. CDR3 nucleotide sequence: TGTGCCAGCAGCCCAGTCGTCTATAATTCACCCCTCCACTTT.

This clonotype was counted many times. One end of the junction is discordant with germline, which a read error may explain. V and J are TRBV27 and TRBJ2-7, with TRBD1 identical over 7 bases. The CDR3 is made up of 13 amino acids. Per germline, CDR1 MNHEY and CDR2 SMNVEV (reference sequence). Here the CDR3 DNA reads TGTGCCAGCAGCTTATCCAGGGGGTACGAGCAGTACTTC. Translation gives CASSLSRGYEQYF.

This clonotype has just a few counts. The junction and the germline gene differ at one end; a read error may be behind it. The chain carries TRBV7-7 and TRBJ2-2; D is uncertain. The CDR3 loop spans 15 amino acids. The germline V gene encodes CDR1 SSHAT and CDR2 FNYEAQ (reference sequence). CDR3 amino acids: CASSLEVSRTGELFF. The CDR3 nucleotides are TGTGCTAGCAGCTTAGAAGTTTCAAGAACCGGGGAGCTGTTTTTT.

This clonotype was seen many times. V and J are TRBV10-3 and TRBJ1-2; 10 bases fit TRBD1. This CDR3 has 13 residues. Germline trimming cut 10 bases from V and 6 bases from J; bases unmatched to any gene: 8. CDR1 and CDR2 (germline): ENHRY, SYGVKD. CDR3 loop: CATERQGAHGYTF. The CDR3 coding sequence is TGTGCCACCGAGAGACAGGGGGCACATGGCTACACCTTC.

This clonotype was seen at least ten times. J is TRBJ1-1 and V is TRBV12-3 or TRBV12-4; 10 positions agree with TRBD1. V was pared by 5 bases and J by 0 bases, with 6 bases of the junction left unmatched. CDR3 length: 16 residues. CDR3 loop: CASSPDRGGMNTEAFF. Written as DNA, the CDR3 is TGTGCCAGCAGTCCGGACAGGGGGGGTATGAACACTGAAGCTTTCTTT.

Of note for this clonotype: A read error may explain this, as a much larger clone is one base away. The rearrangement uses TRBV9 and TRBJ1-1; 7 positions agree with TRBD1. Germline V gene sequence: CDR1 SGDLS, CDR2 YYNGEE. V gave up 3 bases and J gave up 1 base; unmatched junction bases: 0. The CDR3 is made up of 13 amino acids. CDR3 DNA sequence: TGTGCCAGCAGCGGGGACAGGAACACTGAAGCTTTCTTT. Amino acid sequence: CASSGDRNTEAFF.

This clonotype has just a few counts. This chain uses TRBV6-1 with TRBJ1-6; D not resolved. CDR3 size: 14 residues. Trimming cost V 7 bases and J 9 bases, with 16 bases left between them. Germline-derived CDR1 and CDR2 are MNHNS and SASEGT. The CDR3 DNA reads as TGTGCCAGCATTCCTTTTTCGGGAGGTTCACCCCTCCACTTT. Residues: CASIPFSGGSPLHF.

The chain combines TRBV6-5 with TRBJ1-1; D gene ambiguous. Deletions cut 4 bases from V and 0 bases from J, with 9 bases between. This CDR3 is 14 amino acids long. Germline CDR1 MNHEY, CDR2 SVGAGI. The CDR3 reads CASSSTRMNTEAFF. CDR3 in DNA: TGTGCCAGCAGTTCGACACGAATGAACACTGAAGCTTTCTTT.

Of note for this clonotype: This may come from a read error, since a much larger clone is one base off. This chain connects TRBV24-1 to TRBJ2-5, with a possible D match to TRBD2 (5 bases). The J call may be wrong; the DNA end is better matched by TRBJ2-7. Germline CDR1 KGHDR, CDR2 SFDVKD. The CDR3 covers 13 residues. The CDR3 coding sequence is TGTGCCACCAGCGACTACCGCCTCCACGAGCAGTACTTC. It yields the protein CATSDYRLHEQYF.

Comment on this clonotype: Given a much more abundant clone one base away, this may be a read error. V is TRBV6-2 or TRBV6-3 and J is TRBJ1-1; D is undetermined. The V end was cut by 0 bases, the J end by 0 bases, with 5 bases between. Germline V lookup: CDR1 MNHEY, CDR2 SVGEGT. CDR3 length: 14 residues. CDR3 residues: CASSYSPVNTEAFF. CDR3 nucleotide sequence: TGTGCCAGCAGTTACTCGCCAGTGAACACTGAAGCTTTCTTT.

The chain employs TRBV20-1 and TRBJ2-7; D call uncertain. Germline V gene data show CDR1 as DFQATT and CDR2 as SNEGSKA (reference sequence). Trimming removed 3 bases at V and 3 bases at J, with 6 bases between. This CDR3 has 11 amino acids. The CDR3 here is CSASGFYEQYF. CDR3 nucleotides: TGCAGTGCTAGCGGGTTCTACGAGCAGTACTTC.

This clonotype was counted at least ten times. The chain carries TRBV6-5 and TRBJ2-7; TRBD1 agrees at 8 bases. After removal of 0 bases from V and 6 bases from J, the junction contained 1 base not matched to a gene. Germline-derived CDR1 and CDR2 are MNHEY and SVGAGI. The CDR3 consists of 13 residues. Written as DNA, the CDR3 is TGTGCCAGCAGTTACTCGACAGGGGTCGAGCAGTACTTC. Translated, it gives CASSYSTGVEQYF.

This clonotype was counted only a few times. CDR3 amino acids: CASSLGLRGGKGETQYF. CDR3 DNA: TGTGCCAGCAGCTTAGGATTAAGAGGGGGCAAGGGAGAGACCCAGTACTTC. This chain uses TRBV13 with TRBJ2-5, with 7 positions matching TRBD1. J gave up 4 bases and V 0 bases, and 11 bases lay outside the gene matches. This CDR3 comprises 17 residues. Germline V gene sequence: CDR1 PRHDT, CDR2 FYEKMQ (reference sequence). The full variable domain, with the rest looked up from reference TRBV13 and TRBJ2-5, is AAGVIQSPRHLIKEKRETATLKCYPIPRHDTVYWYQQGPGQDPQFLISFYEKMQSDKGSIPDRFSAQQFSDYHSELNMSSLELGDSALYFCASSLGLRGGKGETQYFGPGTRLLVL.

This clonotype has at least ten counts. The CDR3 DNA is TGTGCCATCAGTGATTACGGACAGGGTAACACCGGGGAGCTGTTTTTT. Translating it yields CAISDYGQGNTGELFF. J is TRBJ2-2 and V is TRBV10-3, with 8 bases fitting TRBD1. Per germline, CDR1 ENHRY and CDR2 SYGVKD. The junction had 5 bases not matched to a gene; V was cut back by 3 bases and J by 2 bases. The CDR3 has 16 residues.

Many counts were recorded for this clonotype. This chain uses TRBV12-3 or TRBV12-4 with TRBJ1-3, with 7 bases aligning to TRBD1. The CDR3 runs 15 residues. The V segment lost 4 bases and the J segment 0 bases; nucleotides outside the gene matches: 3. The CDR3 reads CASSSTGTSGNTIYF. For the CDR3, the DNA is TGTGCCAGCAGTTCGACAGGGACCTCTGGAAACACCATATATTTT.